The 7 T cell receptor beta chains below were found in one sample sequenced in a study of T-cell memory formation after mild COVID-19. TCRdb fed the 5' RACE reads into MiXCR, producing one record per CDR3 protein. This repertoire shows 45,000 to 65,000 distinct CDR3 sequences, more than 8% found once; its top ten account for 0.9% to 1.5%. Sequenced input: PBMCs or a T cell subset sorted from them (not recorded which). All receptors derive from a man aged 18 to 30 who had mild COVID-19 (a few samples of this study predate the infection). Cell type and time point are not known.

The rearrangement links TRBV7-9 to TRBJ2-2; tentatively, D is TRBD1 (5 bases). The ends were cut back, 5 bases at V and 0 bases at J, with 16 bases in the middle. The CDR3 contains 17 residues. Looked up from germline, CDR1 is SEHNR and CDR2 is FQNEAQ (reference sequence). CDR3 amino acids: CASSAARQLANTGELFF. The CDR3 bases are TGTGCCAGCAGCGCAGCGCGACAGCTAGCGAACACCGGGGAGCTGTTTTTT.

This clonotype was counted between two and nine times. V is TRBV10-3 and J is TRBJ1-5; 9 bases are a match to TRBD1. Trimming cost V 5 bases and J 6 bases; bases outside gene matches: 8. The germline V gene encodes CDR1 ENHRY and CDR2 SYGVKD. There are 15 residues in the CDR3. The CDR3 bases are TGTGCCATCAGTATTGGGACAGGGTCCGGTCAGCCCCAGCATTTT. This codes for CAISIGTGSGQPQHF.

CDR3 sequence: CASSYSLAGIRDTQYF. The CDR3, as DNA: TGTGCCAGCAGTTATTCCCTAGCGGGGATTAGAGATACGCAGTATTTT. The chain recombines TRBV6-5 with TRBJ2-3; 9 bases match TRBD2. The germline gives CDR1 MNHEY, CDR2 SVGAGI. The CDR3 consists of 16 residues. V trimming: 3 bases; J trimming: 5 bases; junction bases outside the gene matches: 9.

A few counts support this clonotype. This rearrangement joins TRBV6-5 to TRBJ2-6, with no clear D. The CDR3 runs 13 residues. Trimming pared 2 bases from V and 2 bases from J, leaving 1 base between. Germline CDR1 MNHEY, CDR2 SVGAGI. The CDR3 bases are TGTGCCAGCAGTTACGCTGGGGCCAACGTCCTGACTTTC. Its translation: CASSYAGANVLTF.

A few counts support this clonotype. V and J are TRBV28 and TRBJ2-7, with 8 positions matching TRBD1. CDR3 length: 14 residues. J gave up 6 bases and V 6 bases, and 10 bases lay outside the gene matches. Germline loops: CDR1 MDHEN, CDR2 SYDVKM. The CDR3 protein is CASSSGQGVGEQYV. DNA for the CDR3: TGTGCCAGCAGCTCCGGACAGGGAGTGGGCGAGCAGTACGTC.

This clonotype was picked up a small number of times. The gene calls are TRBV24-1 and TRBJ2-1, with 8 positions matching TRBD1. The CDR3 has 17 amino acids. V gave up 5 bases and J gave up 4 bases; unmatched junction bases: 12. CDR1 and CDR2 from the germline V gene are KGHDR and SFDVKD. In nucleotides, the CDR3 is TGTGCCACCAGTGTTTTAGACAGGGGAAAGATGTACAATGAGCAGTTCTTC. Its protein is CATSVLDRGKMYNEQFF.

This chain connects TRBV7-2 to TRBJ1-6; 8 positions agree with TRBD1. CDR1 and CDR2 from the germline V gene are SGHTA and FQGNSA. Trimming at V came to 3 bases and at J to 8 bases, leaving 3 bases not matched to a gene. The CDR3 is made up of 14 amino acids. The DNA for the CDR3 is TGTGCCAGCAGCTTCCGGGACAGGTATTCACCCCTCCACTTT. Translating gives CASSFRDRYSPLHF. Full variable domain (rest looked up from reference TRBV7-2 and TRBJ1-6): GAGVSQSPSNKVTEKGKDVELRCDPISGHTALYWYRQSLGQGLEFLIYFQGNSAPDKSGLPSDRFSAERTGGSVSTLTIQRTQQEDSAVYLCASSFRDRYSPLHFGNGTRLTVT.